This TCR beta chain was recovered during a study of cytomegalovirus exposure and HLA in healthy donors. This CDR3 comprises 15 residues. V lost 0 bases and J 4 bases, leaving 13 bases between the germline ends. The germline CDR1 and CDR2 sequences are SGHRS and YFSETQ. Turning to this clone: Distinct nucleotide sequences in the sample also encode this CDR3.

The PCR was carried out with 60 Vbeta primers and 13 Jbeta primers. Method: immunoSEQ multiplex PCR; TCRdb's copy keeps in-frame clones and lacks some. The sample gives approximately 73,000 clones, 75% of which show up once; around 12% is in the top ten. Sample: PBMCs. This receptor was taken from a man in his 70s in good health and CMV-seronegative. The genes are TRBV5-1 and TRBJ1-1; a possible D gene is TRBD1 (6 bases). CDR3 nucleotide sequence: TGCGCCAGCAGCTTGGGGCATACAGGGAGCACTGAAGCTTTCTTT. This sequence encodes CASSLGHTGSTEAFF.